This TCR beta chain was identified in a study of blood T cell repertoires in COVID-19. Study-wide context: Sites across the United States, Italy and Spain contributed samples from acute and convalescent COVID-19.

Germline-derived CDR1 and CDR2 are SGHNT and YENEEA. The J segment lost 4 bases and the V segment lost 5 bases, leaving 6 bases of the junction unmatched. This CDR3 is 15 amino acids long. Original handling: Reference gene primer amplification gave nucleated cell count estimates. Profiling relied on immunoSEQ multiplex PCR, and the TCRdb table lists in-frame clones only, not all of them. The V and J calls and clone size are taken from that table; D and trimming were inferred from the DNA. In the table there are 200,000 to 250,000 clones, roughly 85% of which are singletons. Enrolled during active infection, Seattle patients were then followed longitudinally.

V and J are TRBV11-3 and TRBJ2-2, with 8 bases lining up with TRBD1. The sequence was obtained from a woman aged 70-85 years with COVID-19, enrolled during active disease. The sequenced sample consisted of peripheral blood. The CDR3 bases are TGTGCCAGCAGCATGTCAGGGGGCATCACCGGGGAGCTGTTTTTT. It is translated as CASSMSGGITGELFF.